This T cell receptor (beta chain) was found in a study of Ad26.COV2.S vaccination and SARS-CoV-2 variants. Study at large: Recipients of Ad26.COV2.S got it intramuscularly, once or twice 56 days apart.

Assay used: immunoSEQ multiplex PCR; TCRdb lists only in-frame clones, some missing. The sample shows around 500,000 clones, roughly 87% of them seen only once. As for treatment: 19 received Ad26.COV2.S at low or high dose, single or two shots; 5 received placebo; per-sample allocation not given. Sampling was done on day 63 after the first vaccine or placebo injection. V was clipped by 5 bases and J by 7 bases, with 15 bases between them. The germline V gene encodes CDR1 LNHDA and CDR2 SQIVND (reference sequence). The length of the CDR3 is 14 residues. Sequences were derived from peripheral blood, sampled in a trial of Ad26.COV2.S vaccine versus placebo. The receptor's source is a person aged 18 to 65 who received the Ad26.COV2.S COVID-19 vaccine or a placebo. The rearrangement links TRBV19 to TRBJ2-1, with D uncertain. This chain's CDR3 is CASSGLRNTNEQFF. CDR3 nucleotide sequence: TGTGCCAGTAGTGGGCTAAGAAACACGAATGAGCAGTTCTTC. The entire variable domain, with the rest obtained from reference TRBV19 and TRBJ2-1, is as follows: DGGITQSPKYLFRKEGQNVTLSCEQNLNHDAMYWYRQDPGQGLRLIYYSQIVNDFQKGDIAEGYSVSREKKESFPLTVTSAQKNPTAFYLCASSGLRNTNEQFFGPGTRLTVL.